This T cell receptor beta chain emerged from a study of blood T cells in healthy people across ages. Study-wide results and limits: As age increased, TCR beta diversity per million T cells fell in a roughly linear fashion.

Concerning this clonotype itself: Its specificity is not known.

Sample-barcoded 5' priming and a J-beta primer mix drove a second PCR of roughly 6 to 12 cycles. TCRdb re-derived calls from the 5' RACE reads in MiXCR, one entry per CDR3 protein. The profile shows around 1,000,000 distinct CDR3 sequences, less than 45% of them singletons. CDR3 length: 14 amino acids. CDR1 DFQATT and CDR2 SNEGSKA come from the germline V gene (reference sequence). Sequencing used blood. The J gene is TRBJ2-5, the V gene TRBV20-1; 8 bases are a match to TRBD1. This TCR came from a man aged 18 to 29 in good health. The CDR3: CSAFGDRRQETQYF. The CDR3 bases are TGCAGCGCTTTCGGGGACAGGAGACAAGAGACCCAGTACTTC.